In its sample, the clone carrying this T cell receptor beta chain was seen a few times. This entry is derived from a study of T-cell reconstitution after alpha-beta-depleted transplantation in children. The CDR3 spans 16 residues. Germline CDR1 is SEHNR and CDR2 is FQNEAQ (reference sequence). The ends were cut back, 5 bases at V and 1 base at J, with 17 bases in the middle. Unique molecular identifiers tagged the TCRbeta library. TCRdb ran MiXCR on the PCR reads and lists one entry per CDR3 protein. The sample has 260,000 or so distinct CDR3 sequences, approximately 12% seen once. The V gene is TRBV7-9, the J gene TRBJ1-1; the D gene is possibly TRBD1 (6 bases). The receptor comes from a human donor who donated a stem cell graft to a child with acute lymphoblastic leukemia. The source material was PBMCs from the stem cell graft donor, sampled from the stem cell graft. CDR3 in DNA: TGTGCCAGCAGCGAGGGGGGCGGGCACCGGAACACTGAAGCTTTCTTT. It is translated as CASSEGGGHRNTEAFF.